Listed below are T cell receptor beta chains from one sample, sequenced in a study of blood T cells in healthy people across ages. MiXCR, applied by TCRdb to the 5' RACE reads, yields one record per CDR3 protein. The table has about 640,000 distinct CDR3 sequences, roughly 50% seen once. Sequenced sample: blood. Receptors originate from a man aged 55 to 70 in good health. Both conserved end residues are part of each CDR3. The order of the fields is J gene, V gene, D gene, clone size, CDR3 protein, CDR3 DNA. D genes are given only for firm matches. Expanded clones get a size class; other rows say once, few or many, or leave the size out.

j_gene: TRBJ1-2; v_gene: TRBV4-2; d_gene: .; abundance: .; CDR3aa: CASSQNIDTGIVAGYTF; CDR3nt: TGTGCCAGCAGCCAAAACATTGACACAGGGATTGTAGCGGGCTACACCTTC
j_gene: TRBJ2-5; v_gene: TRBV20-1; d_gene: .; abundance: .; CDR3aa: CSAKVGVETQYF; CDR3nt: TGCAGTGCTAAGGTTGGGGTAGAGACCCAGTACTTC
j_gene: TRBJ2-1; v_gene: TRBV7-8; d_gene: .; abundance: few; CDR3aa: CASSLIEGTRGNEQFF; CDR3nt: TGTGCCAGCAGCTTAATTGAGGGGACACGGGGGAATGAGCAGTTCTTC
j_gene: TRBJ2-6; v_gene: TRBV3-1; d_gene: .; abundance: .; CDR3aa: CASSPLLRGPGANVLTF; CDR3nt: TGTGCCAGCAGCCCTCTCCTTCGGGGGCCTGGGGCCAACGTCCTGACTTTC
j_gene: TRBJ1-2; v_gene: TRBV6-1; d_gene: .; abundance: .; CDR3aa: CASQWGAVGGYTF; CDR3nt: TGTGCCAGCCAGTGGGGCGCGGTGGGCGGCTACACCTTC
j_gene: TRBJ2-5; v_gene: TRBV7-9; d_gene: .; abundance: .; CDR3aa: CASSAAWGETQYF; CDR3nt: TGTGCCAGCAGCGCAGCATGGGGGGAGACCCAGTACTTC
j_gene: TRBJ2-7; v_gene: TRBV15; d_gene: TRBD2; abundance: .; CDR3aa: CATSRETGGYEQYF; CDR3nt: TGTGCCACCAGCAGAGAGACGGGGGGCTACGAGCAGTACTTC
j_gene: TRBJ2-5; v_gene: TRBV20-1; d_gene: .; abundance: .; CDR3aa: CSAFRHSQETQYF; CDR3nt: TGCAGTGCTTTCAGGCACTCCCAAGAGACCCAGTACTTC
j_gene: TRBJ2-3; v_gene: TRBV19; d_gene: TRBD1; abundance: few; CDR3aa: CASSDQGARTDTQYF; CDR3nt: TGTGCCAGTAGTGACCAGGGGGCGCGAACAGATACGCAGTATTTT
j_gene: TRBJ2-5; v_gene: TRBV25-1; d_gene: .; abundance: .; CDR3aa: CASSEYGERQETQYF; CDR3nt: TGTGCCAGCAGTGAATATGGCGAACGACAAGAGACCCAGTACTTC
j_gene: TRBJ2-7; v_gene: TRBV4-1; d_gene: TRBD1; abundance: .; CDR3aa: CASSQDLGTGIYEQYF; CDR3nt: TGCGCCAGCAGCCAAGATTTAGGGACAGGGATCTACGAGCAGTACTTC
j_gene: TRBJ2-5; v_gene: TRBV28; d_gene: TRBD2; abundance: .; CDR3aa: CASSPARGYGETQYF; CDR3nt: TGTGCCAGCAGCCCGGCGCGGGGGTATGGAGAGACCCAGTACTTC
j_gene: TRBJ2-5; v_gene: TRBV28; d_gene: .; abundance: .; CDR3aa: CASKDEETQYF; CDR3nt: TGTGCCAGCAAGGATGAAGAGACCCAGTACTTC
j_gene: TRBJ2-7; v_gene: TRBV10-3; d_gene: .; abundance: .; CDR3aa: CAVSLPSLDWQYF; CDR3nt: TGTGCCGTCAGTCTCCCCTCTCTGGATTGGCAGTACTTC
j_gene: TRBJ2-5; v_gene: TRBV20-1; d_gene: TRBD2; abundance: few; CDR3aa: CSALAPGGQETQYF; CDR3nt: TGCAGTGCCCTGGCACCGGGAGGACAAGAGACCCAGTACTTC
j_gene: TRBJ2-5; v_gene: TRBV5-1; d_gene: TRBD1; abundance: .; CDR3aa: CASSLVDREETQYF; CDR3nt: TGCGCCAGCAGCTTGGTGGACAGGGAAGAGACCCAGTACTTC
j_gene: TRBJ1-1; v_gene: TRBV10-2; d_gene: .; abundance: .; CDR3aa: CASSERDRGFEAFF; CDR3nt: TGCGCCAGCAGTGAGCGGGATCGGGGGTTTGAAGCTTTCTTT
j_gene: TRBJ2-1; v_gene: TRBV12-3/TRBV12-4; d_gene: TRBD1; abundance: .; CDR3aa: CASSPYRGANEQFF; CDR3nt: TGTGCCAGCAGTCCTTACAGGGGGGCGAATGAGCAGTTCTTC
j_gene: TRBJ2-3; v_gene: TRBV20-1; d_gene: .; abundance: few; CDR3aa: CSAPRTGLDTQYF; CDR3nt: TGCAGTGCGCCACGCACCGGTTTAGATACGCAGTATTTT